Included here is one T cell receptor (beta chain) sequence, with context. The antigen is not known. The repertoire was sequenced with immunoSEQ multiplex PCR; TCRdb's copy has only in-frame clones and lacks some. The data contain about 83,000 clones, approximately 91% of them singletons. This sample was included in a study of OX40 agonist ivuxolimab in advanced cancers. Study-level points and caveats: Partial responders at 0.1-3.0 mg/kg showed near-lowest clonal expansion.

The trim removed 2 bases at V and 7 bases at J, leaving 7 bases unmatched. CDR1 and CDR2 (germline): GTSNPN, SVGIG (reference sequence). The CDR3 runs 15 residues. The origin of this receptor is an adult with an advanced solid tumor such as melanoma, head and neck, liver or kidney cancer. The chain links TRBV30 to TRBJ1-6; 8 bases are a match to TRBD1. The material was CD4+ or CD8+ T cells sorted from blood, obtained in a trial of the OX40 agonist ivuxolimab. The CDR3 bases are TGTGCCTGGAGTACACGACAGGGGATGAATTCACCCCTCCACTTT. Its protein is CAWSTRQGMNSPLHF.